The clone carrying this T cell receptor (beta chain) was counted a few times. The antigen is undetermined. CDR1 is MNHEY and CDR2 is SVGAGI in the germline V gene. This CDR3 region has 13 residues. Trimming cost V 5 bases and J 4 bases, with 11 bases left between them. The method was immunoSEQ multiplex PCR; TCRdb's version includes in-frame clones alone and lacks a portion of them. The sample comprises approximately 340,000 clones, roughly 80% of which are singletons, and about 9.4% rests with the top ten. The record originates from a study of shared clonotypes between healthy human individuals. Overall study: There were three CD4 naive, three CD4 memory, two CD8 naive and one CD8 memory plates per donor. Whole-study findings and limits: Sampling covered nothing but blood. Tissue TCR repertoires likely differ from those found in blood.

The clonotype originates from a man aged 30 to 45 in good health. V usage is TRBV6-5 and J usage is TRBJ1-2; D unresolved. The sequencing input was memory CD4+ T cells sorted from blood. This sample's subset: CD45RA-negative fraction. Written as DNA, the CDR3 is TGTGCCAGCAGTCCACTGGCGTCCTATGGCTACACCTTC. This translates into CASSPLASYGYTF.